Listed here are 29 T cell receptor beta chains from one sample, sequenced in a study of blood T cell repertoires in COVID-19. TCRdb's table, derived via immunoSEQ multiplex PCR, lists solely in-frame clones and lacks some. The repertoire holds 490,000 or so clones, with about 88% as singletons. The sample comprised PBMCs or T cells enriched from blood (not recorded which). All receptors come from a woman aged 55-70 years who had recovered from COVID-19.

This sequence joins TRBV4-1 and TRBJ2-3; 7 nucleotides line up with TRBD2. With V trimmed by 2 bases and J by 2 bases, 7 bases remained unmatched. The CDR3 spans 16 residues. Germline V gene sequence: CDR1 MGHRA, CDR2 YSYEKL. The CDR3 DNA sequence: TGCGCCAGCAGCCAATCCGGGACTACCACCACAGATACGCAGTATTTT. Protein sequence: CASSQSGTTTTDTQYF.

V and J are TRBV27 and TRBJ1-2; TRBD1 might be the D (5 bases). CDR3 length: 14 amino acids. The V end lost 5 bases, the J end lost 0 bases, and 10 bases lay between the germline ends. From germline, CDR1 is MNHEY and CDR2 SMNVEV (reference sequence). CDR3 sequence: CASSPGYSNYGYTF. CDR3 nucleotide sequence: TGTGCCAGCAGTCCAGGGTATTCTAACTATGGCTACACCTTC.

In this sample, this clone turned up a few times. The chain recombines TRBV11-2 with TRBJ1-2, with a possible D match to TRBD1 (5 bases). Looked up from germline, CDR1 is SGHAT and CDR2 is FQNNGV. Trimming removed 6 bases from V and 3 bases from J, with 14 bases in between. This CDR3 is built from 14 residues. The CDR3 spells CASRHGGSDYGYTF. CDR3 DNA sequence: TGTGCCAGCAGGCACGGGGGGAGCGACTATGGCTACACCTTC.

The V call is TRBV27, the J call TRBJ1-2, with TRBD1 as a possible D gene (5 bases). V lost 2 bases and J lost 5, with 12 bases in between. The germline CDR1 and CDR2 sequences are MNHEY and SMNVEV (reference sequence). The length of the CDR3 is 14 residues. The CDR3 DNA follows: TGTGCCAGCAGTTTAGGGGCCGGTCAGTATGGCTACACCTTC. It specifies CASSLGAGQYGYTF.

The CDR3 loop reads CASSTRQGWPNEQFF. The DNA for the CDR3 is TGTGCCAGCAGCACGCGACAGGGGTGGCCAAATGAGCAGTTCTTC. This rearrangement joins TRBV7-8 to TRBJ2-1; 8 positions agree with TRBD1. CDR1 SGHVS and CDR2 FQNEAQ come from the germline V gene. The CDR3 length is 15 residues. With 5 bases clipped from V and 7 bases from J, the junction kept 10 bases outside the gene matches. The full variable domain, in which reference TRBV7-8 and TRBJ2-1 provide the parts outside the CDR3, is GAGVSQSPRYKVAKRGQDVALRCDPISGHVSLFWYQQALGQGPEFLTYFQNEAQLDKSGLPSDRFFAERPEGSVSTLKIQRTQQEDSAVYLCASSTRQGWPNEQFFGPGTRLTVL.

V gene TRBV27 combines with J gene TRBJ1-4, with 11 bases matching TRBD1. CDR1 is MNHEY, CDR2 SMNVEV, per germline (reference sequence). Trimming at V came to 5 bases and at J to 10 bases, leaving 6 bases not matched to a gene. The CDR3 contains 14 residues. CDR3 in amino acids: CASSTPGQGGKLFF. The CDR3 nucleotides are TGTGCCAGCAGTACACCGGGACAGGGGGGAAAACTGTTTTTT.

The chain links TRBV5-1 to TRBJ2-3; tentatively, D is TRBD1 (6 bases). The V gene's germline CDR1 is SGHRS and CDR2 YFSETQ. The CDR3 is 13 residues long. V lost 4 bases and J 4 bases, leaving 10 bases between the germline ends. For the CDR3, the DNA is TGCGCCAGCAGCCGGGACAAAGCAGATACGCAGTATTTT. It translates to CASSRDKADTQYF.

Here the CDR3 reads CASSLGRTSSGNTIYF. For the CDR3, the DNA is TGCGCCAGCAGCTTGGGGCGGACTTCCTCTGGAAACACCATATATTTT. The chain couples TRBV5-1 to TRBJ1-3; D uncertain. CDR1 is SGHRS and CDR2 is YFSETQ in the germline V gene. The CDR3 has 16 residues. Trimming cost V 0 bases and J 0 bases, with 10 bases left between them.

A note on this clone: The same CDR3 arises from other DNA sequences in this sample as well. The J gene is TRBJ1-2, the V gene TRBV6-5; D is unresolved. Germline V gene lookup returns CDR1 MNHEY and CDR2 SVGAGI. The V gene lost 5 bases and the J gene lost 5 bases, with 6 bases spanning the gap. The CDR3 extends over 11 amino acids. For the CDR3, the DNA is TGTGCCAGCAGTCGAGGTTATGGCTACACCTTC. This encodes CASSRGYGYTF.

This chain uses TRBV30 with TRBJ1-1; D unclear. The germline V gene has CDR1 GTSNPN and CDR2 SVGIG (reference sequence). The CDR3 extends over 13 amino acids. The germline V and J ends were trimmed by 1 base and 6 bases, with 12 bases remaining between them. The CDR3 is CAWSEGKGAEAFF. CDR3 DNA: TGTGCCTGGAGTGAAGGGAAGGGAGCTGAAGCTTTCTTT.

V is TRBV10-1 and J is TRBJ2-1, with a tentative D call TRBD2 (6 bases). The CDR3 has 13 residues. Germline V CDR1 and CDR2: WNHNN, SYGVQD (reference sequence). The V end was cut by 4 bases, the J end by 3 bases, with 7 bases between. CDR3 sequence: CASSGDFYNEQFF. In DNA form, the CDR3 reads TGCGCCAGCAGTGGGGACTTCTACAATGAGCAGTTCTTC.

The gene calls are TRBV6-5 and TRBJ1-2; TRBD1 is a possible D gene (6 bases). The CDR3 runs 14 residues. V was trimmed by 2 bases and J by 2 bases, leaving 9 bases between them. Germline V gives CDR1 MNHEY, CDR2 SVGAGI. The chain's CDR3 is CASSYGQMNYGYTF. CDR3 in DNA: TGTGCCAGCAGTTACGGACAGATGAACTATGGCTACACCTTC.

About this clone: Other DNA sequences in this specimen translate into the identical CDR3. The CDR3 DNA reads TGTGCCAGCTCACCAGGACTAGCGACAGATACGCAGTATTTT. Its translation: CASSPGLATDTQYF. V gene TRBV18 combines with J gene TRBJ2-3; TRBD2 matches at 9 bases. V lost 2 bases and J lost 3; bases outside the gene matches: 0. The CDR3 contains 14 residues. Germline lookup yields CDR1 KGHSH and CDR2 LQKENI.

This chain uses TRBV14 with TRBJ1-3; 8 bases are shared with TRBD1. V lost 5 bases to trimming and J lost 4 bases; unmatched junction nucleotides: 4. CDR1 is SGHDN and CDR2 is FVKESK in the germline V gene. The CDR3 totals 14 residues. CDR3 nucleotides: TGTGCCAGCAGCTTTGGACAGGGCGGAAACACCATATATTTT. Translation gives CASSFGQGGNTIYF. Complete variable domain (other parts from reference TRBV14 and TRBJ1-3): EAGVTQFPSHSVIEKGQTVTLRCDPISGHDNLYWYRRVMGKEIKFLLHFVKESKQDESGMPNNRFLAERTGGTYSTLKVQPAELEDSGVYFCASSFGQGGNTIYFGEGSWLTVV.

The V call is TRBV19, the J call TRBJ2-2, with 8 bases identical to TRBD1. This CDR3 has 15 amino acids. Germline CDR1 reads LNHDA; CDR2 reads SQIVND (reference sequence). The trim removed 4 bases at V and 0 bases at J, leaving 1 base unmatched. The CDR3 coding sequence is TGTGCCAGTAGTAGGACAGGGACGAACACCGGGGAGCTGTTTTTT. Translation: CASSRTGTNTGELFF.

The CDR3 spells CASSPGGSNSPLHF. The CDR3 coding sequence is TGTGCCAGCAGCCCAGGAGGGAGCAATTCACCCCTCCACTTT. The rearrangement joins TRBV3-1 (or the pseudogene TRBV3-2) to TRBJ1-6; D gene ambiguous. Per the germline V gene, CDR1 is LGHDT and CDR2 is YNNKEL (reference sequence). The CDR3 runs to 14 residues. V was shortened by 4 bases and J by 7 bases, with 11 bases between the two germline ends.

This rearrangement joins TRBV7-2 to TRBJ1-2; TRBD1 matches 9 bases. Looked up from germline, CDR1 is SGHTA and CDR2 is FQGNSA. J was trimmed by 8 bases and V by 5 bases; bases with no gene match: 9. The CDR3 extends over 14 amino acids. The CDR3 spells CASSKAGTGLGYTF. The CDR3 bases are TGTGCCAGCAGCAAGGCCGGGACAGGGCTCGGCTACACCTTC.

Worth noting for this clone: This sample also contains other DNA sequences that code for the same CDR3. The J gene is TRBJ2-3, the V gene TRBV7-2, with 9 positions matching TRBD2. Per germline, CDR1 SGHTA and CDR2 FQGNSA. This CDR3 comprises 16 residues. V was pared by 4 bases and J by 0 bases, with 5 bases of the junction left unmatched. The CDR3 region has the DNA TGTGCCAGCAGCTCCTTAGCGGGGGCGAGCACAGATACGCAGTATTTT. It yields the protein CASSSLAGASTDTQYF.

The genes are TRBV4-1 and TRBJ2-1, with 8 bases fitting TRBD1. Trimming took 3 bases from V and 2 from J; bases not matched to a gene: 12. Germline loops: CDR1 MGHRA, CDR2 YSYEKL. This CDR3 contains 18 residues. The CDR3, as DNA: TGCGCCAGCAGCCACTCCGACAGGGGCTTTAACGCCTACAATGAGCAGTTCTTC. Translated: CASSHSDRGFNAYNEQFF.

The CDR3 DNA reads as TGTGCCACCAGTGATAACTTTAACTATGGCTACACCTTC. Protein product: CATSDNFNYGYTF. The chain joins TRBV24-1 to TRBJ1-2; no clear D gene. Trimming pared 3 bases from V and 1 base from J, leaving 5 bases between. There are 13 residues in the CDR3. Per the germline V gene, CDR1 is KGHDR and CDR2 is SFDVKD.

The chain combines TRBV11-3 with TRBJ1-1, with D possibly matching TRBD1 (6 bases). V lost 5 bases and J 4 bases, leaving 11 bases between the germline ends. The length of the CDR3 is 13 residues. Looked up from germline, CDR1 is SGHNT and CDR2 is YENEEA. The CDR3 nucleotides read TGTGCCAGCAGCCGACGGGGGGCCACTGAAGCTTTCTTT. It codes for CASSRRGATEAFF.

This sequence joins TRBV18 and TRBJ2-7; 13 positions agree with TRBD2. CDR1 is KGHSH, CDR2 LQKENI, per germline. There are 15 residues in the CDR3. Trimming cost V 3 bases and J 6 bases; bases outside gene matches: 5. Written as DNA, the CDR3 is TGTGCCAGCTCACCTGGACTAGCGGGGGCTGGCGAGCAGTACTTC. Its translation: CASSPGLAGAGEQYF. Supplemented by reference TRBV18 and TRBJ2-7, the full variable domain reads NAGVMQNPRHLVRRRGQEARLRCSPMKGHSHVYWYRQLPEEGLKFMVYLQKENIIDESGMPKERFSAEFPKEGPSILRIQQVVRGDSAAYFCASSPGLAGAGEQYFGPGTRLTVT.

J is TRBJ1-6 and V is TRBV28; D is unclear. CDR3 length: 15 residues. The germline gives CDR1 MDHEN, CDR2 SYDVKM. V was clipped by 5 bases and J by 0 bases, with 8 bases between them. CDR3 protein: CASSEDSSYNSPLHF. The CDR3 region has the DNA TGTGCCAGCAGTGAGGACTCCTCCTATAATTCACCCCTCCACTTT.

The chain carries TRBV2 and TRBJ1-6; D gene uncertain. The germline CDR1 and CDR2 sequences are SNHLY and FYNNEI. Between the trimmed V and J ends, which lost 0 bases and 10 bases, there was a span of 4 bases. CDR3 length: 12 amino acids. The CDR3 sequence is CASSEASSPLHF. CDR3 nucleotides: TGTGCCAGCAGTGAAGCGAGCTCACCCCTCCACTTT.

The genes are TRBV12-3 or TRBV12-4 and TRBJ2-3; D is unclear. CDR3 length equals 13 residues. Trimming removed 6 bases at V and 3 bases at J, with 10 bases between. The CDR3 DNA reads TGTGCCAGCAGCGTGAAGAGGACAGATACGCAGTATTTT. It codes for CASSVKRTDTQYF.

The chain carries TRBV5-6 and TRBJ1-1; 7 nucleotides agree with TRBD1. The V and J ends lost 3 bases and 12 bases, in that order; junction bases with no gene match: 5. The CDR3 extends over 11 amino acids. Germline values: CDR1 SGHDT, CDR2 YYEEEE. CDR3 region: CASSSGQVSFF. The CDR3 DNA sequence: TGTGCCAGCAGCTCCGGACAGGTGTCTTTCTTT.

DNA for the CDR3: TGTGCCAGCAGTTCGGGACAGTACGAGCAGTACTTC. Its protein product is CASSSGQYEQYF. J is TRBJ2-7 and V is TRBV12-3 or TRBV12-4; 7 nucleotides line up with TRBD1. V lost 4 bases and J lost 4; bases outside the gene matches: 1. The CDR3 length is 12 residues.

The chain joins TRBV24-1 to TRBJ2-3, with 7 bases lining up with TRBD2. CDR1 KGHDR and CDR2 SFDVKD come from the germline V gene. Losses at the gene ends were 3 bases for V and 4 bases for J; bases not matched to a gene: 6. This CDR3 is 15 amino acids long. The CDR3 sequence is CATSDPGGPPDTQYF. CDR3 DNA: TGTGCCACCAGTGATCCGGGGGGACCCCCAGATACGCAGTATTTT.

V is TRBV25-1 and J is TRBJ1-4, with D hard to call. The CDR3 totals 13 residues. Trimming removed 4 bases from V and 8 bases from J, with 11 bases in between. Germline V gene lookup returns CDR1 MGHDK and CDR2 SYGVNS. The CDR3 reads CASSGVVPEKLFF. CDR3 sequence (DNA): TGTGCCAGCAGTGGAGTGGTACCGGAAAAACTGTTTTTT.